This TCR beta chain was documented in a study of monozygotic twins with inflammatory bowel disease (dated by TCRdb to between 2017 and 2020). Context from the whole study: The complete study included roughly 30 monozygotic twin pairs: 19 IBD-discordant Danish pairs and nine German pairs, of which four were IBD-concordant and five were IBD-discordant. Within discordant pairs, disease-associated traits were sought mainly by comparing IBD patients with their genetically identical healthy co-twins. Each individual had, on average, about 151 000 unique TCRalpha sequences and 181 000 unique TCRbeta sequences available for analysis. On the study overall, not on this receptor specifically: A decrease in TCRbeta repertoire diversity, as measured by inverse Simpson index, was observed in IBD patients compared with their healthy co-twins. Repertoire similarity did not differ between concordant and discordant twins, possibly due to limited statistical power. No single strong signal or clonotype linked to IBD turned up in the results, so the idea that one exists was not supported. Differing immunosuppressive treatments among patients may have added background noise and inter-individual variability to the repertoires. Different T cell subtypes could not be distinguished in the analysis. Compared with healthy twins, IBD patients had fewer clonotypes in common with other individuals, a difference most pronounced in patients showing signs of disease activity.

On this clonotype: Which antigen it targets is not known.

The library was prepared using 5' RACE. For each TCR library, roughly 3,600 ng of total RNA was used. For each sample, cDNA was synthesized in eight separate reactions using SMARTScribe reverse transcriptase. During cDNA synthesis, template switching was used to introduce unique molecular identifiers that contained a 6-nucleotide sample barcode. TCRalpha and TCRbeta cDNA was amplified in two nested PCRs of about 17 and 10 cycles, and bead purification was carried out after each PCR. Before amplification, the cDNA was both treated with uracil DNA-glycosylase and purified with the QIAquick PCR purification kit. The second PCR added Illumina TruSeq-compatible adapters along with sample-specific barcodes. Library quality and concentration were assessed using TapeStation and Qubit, and 4.5 to 6.5 ng of each library was pooled. Sequencing of the pooled libraries was done on an Illumina HiSeq2500 single-index Rapid Run using custom sequencing primers and 2 x 100 bp reads. The paper's data handling went like this. UMI-based consensus assembly with MiGEC version 1.2.6 was used to correct PCR and sequencing errors. V(D)J alignment, clonotype assembly and CDR3 extraction were performed with MiXCR version 2.1.1. Gene usage, clonotype sharing and MAIT/NKT TCR abundance were normalised by analysing the top 1000, 10 000 and 20 000 clonotypes per sample. After downsampling to 27 000 UMIs, diversity was calculated as the inverse Simpson index using the vegan R package. Paired Mann-Whitney U tests were applied to discordant twin pairs, with Benjamini-Hochberg correction for multiple testing. Following reprocessing of the reads by TCRdb, the data hold one row per CDR3 protein sequence and no DNA is available. It is TCRdb's table, rather than the study itself, that gives the V and J calls and clone size. This sample's table carries about 380,000 distinct CDR3 sequences. The ten top clones hold 2.6% of the sample.

From each donor, a 2.5 ml peripheral blood sample was collected into PAXgene tubes and kept at -80 degrees C. Without T cell sorting, total RNA was isolated from whole blood using the PAXgene blood miRNA kit on an automated QIAcube. Peripheral blood from monozygotic twin pairs, either concordant or discordant for inflammatory bowel disease, underwent deep TCRalpha and TCRbeta repertoire profiling that used unique molecular barcoding. For every twin pair, smoking habits were documented, and each individual was categorised as a current, former or never smoker. As encoded in the germline V gene, CDR1 is SGHTA while CDR2 is FQGNSA. Including cysteine and phenylalanine, the CDR3 has 13 amino acids. The DNA is not on file.

The chain is assembled from TRBV7-2 and TRBJ2-7. This TCR was recovered from a human donor with ulcerative colitis or Crohn's disease, or a healthy co-twin of an affected twin (not recorded which). Material for sequencing was blood. The CDR3 loop reads CASSFHLRYEQYF.